These T cell receptor beta chains were read from a single sample in a study of PD-L1 blockade in urothelial cancer. Sequencing used immunoSEQ multiplex PCR; TCRdb keeps in-frame clones, though not all of them. The sample yields around 49,000 clones, about 88% seen once. This specimen was PBMCs, taken around atezolizumab (anti-PD-L1) treatment. These receptors were collected from a man aged 55-75 years with urothelial cancer. Both conserved end residues are part of each CDR3. Each record gives: J gene, D gene, V gene, clone size, CDR3 protein, CDR3 DNA. A D gene is named only where the DNA matches it firmly. Size is stated for part of the rows, as once, few or many counts, or as a class when the clone is expanded.

>TRBJ2-7|TRBD1|TRBV5-4|.
CASSPGQGTEQYF
TGTGCCAGCAGTCCGGGACAGGGTACCGAGCAGTACTTC
>TRBJ2-2|.|TRBV5-1|.
CASRGGQPNTGELFF
TGCGCCAGCAGGGGGGGACAGCCGAACACCGGGGAGCTGTTTTTT
>TRBJ2-7|TRBD2|TRBV7-6|.
CASSPTSSGMSSYEQYF
TGTGCCAGCAGCCCAACCAGTAGCGGGATGAGCTCCTACGAGCAGTACTTC
>TRBJ2-1|TRBD1|TRBV29-1|.
CSATTGGRGNEQFF
TGCAGCGCCACGACAGGGGGAAGAGGCAATGAGCAGTTCTTC
>TRBJ1-1|.|TRBV6-5|.
CASSYSRVNTEAFF
TGTGCCAGCAGTTACTCGAGGGTGAACACTGAAGCTTTCTTT
>TRBJ1-1|.|TRBV15|.
CATRRQDTEAFF
TGTGCCACCAGGAGACAGGACACTGAAGCTTTCTTT
>TRBJ1-5|TRBD1|TRBV2|.
CASSSGGAGNQPQHF
TGTGCCAGCAGTTCAGGGGGCGCGGGCAATCAGCCCCAGCATTTT
>TRBJ2-7|.|TRBV9|.
CASSRGTANYEQYF
TGTGCCAGCAGCCGGGGGACAGCCAACTACGAGCAGTACTTC
>TRBJ2-1|TRBD2|TRBV4-3|.
CASSQDRLAGAINEQFF
TGCGCCAGCAGCCAAGATCGACTAGCGGGAGCCATCAATGAGCAGTTCTTC
>TRBJ1-1|TRBD1|TRBV7-9|.
CASSLDRVNTEAFF
TGTGCCAGCAGCTTGGACAGGGTCAACACTGAAGCTTTCTTT
>TRBJ2-1|.|TRBV6-6|.
CASSYSEGFAFF
TGTGCCAGCAGTTACTCGGAGGGATTCGCCTTCTTC
>TRBJ2-5|.|TRBV28|.
CATQEFVSGTQYF
TGTGCCACCCAGGAATTCGTATCTGGGACCCAGTACTTC
>TRBJ2-7|.|TRBV6-5|.
CASSSGPGGRTYEQYF
TGTGCCAGCAGTTCGGGGCCCGGGGGGCGAACCTACGAGCAGTACTTC
>TRBJ1-5|.|TRBV14|.
CASSPQGGQPQHF
TGTGCCAGCAGTCCTCAGGGAGGTCAGCCCCAGCATTTT
>TRBJ2-5|TRBD1|TRBV7-7|few
CASSIGTGARETQYF
TGTGCCAGCAGCATCGGGACAGGGGCTCGGGAGACCCAGTACTTC
>TRBJ2-5|TRBD1|TRBV5-5|once
CASSRQGAIETQYF
TGTGCCAGCAGCCGACAGGGGGCTATAGAGACCCAGTACTTC
>TRBJ2-2|TRBD1|TRBV11-2|.
CASSSTGTGGTGELFF
TGTGCCAGCAGCTCTACCGGGACAGGGGGGACCGGGGAGCTGTTTTTT
>TRBJ1-5|.|TRBV18|once
CASSLEDQPQHF
TGTGCCAGCTCCCTGGAGGATCAGCCCCAGCATTTT
>TRBJ1-2|TRBD1|TRBV5-8|.
CASSDRGAGYTF
TGTGCCAGCAGCGACAGGGGAGCTGGCTACACCTTC
>TRBJ2-2|.|TRBV5-1|.
CASSFTVTGELFF
TGCGCCAGCAGCTTCACGGTCACCGGGGAGCTGTTTTTT
>TRBJ1-1|.|TRBV27|once
CASSFQGQNTEAFF
TGTGCCAGCAGTTTCCAGGGGCAGAACACTGAAGCTTTCTTT
>TRBJ1-2|TRBD1|TRBV7-9|.
CASSLAAQGAYGYTF
TGTGCCAGCAGCTTAGCTGCACAGGGGGCCTATGGCTACACCTTC
>TRBJ2-7|TRBD2|TRBV7-2|.
CASSLETSGPYEQYF
TGTGCCAGCAGCTTAGAGACTAGCGGGCCCTACGAGCAGTACTTC
>TRBJ2-1|TRBD2|TRBV4-3|.
CASSQEAGANNEQFF
TGCGCCAGCAGCCAAGAAGCGGGAGCAAACAATGAGCAGTTCTTC